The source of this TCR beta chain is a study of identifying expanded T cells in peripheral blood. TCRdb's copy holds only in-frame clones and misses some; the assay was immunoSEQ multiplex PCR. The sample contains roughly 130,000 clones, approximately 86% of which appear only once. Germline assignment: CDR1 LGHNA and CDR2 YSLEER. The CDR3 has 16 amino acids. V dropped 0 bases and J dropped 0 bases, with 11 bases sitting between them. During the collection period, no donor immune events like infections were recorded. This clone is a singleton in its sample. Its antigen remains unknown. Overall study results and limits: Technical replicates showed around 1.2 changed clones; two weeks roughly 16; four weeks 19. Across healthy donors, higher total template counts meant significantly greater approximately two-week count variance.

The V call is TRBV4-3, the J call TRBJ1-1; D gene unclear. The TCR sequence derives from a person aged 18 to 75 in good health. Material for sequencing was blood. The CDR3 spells CASSQDRAAMNTEAFF. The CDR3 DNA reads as TGCGCCAGCAGCCAAGATCGAGCGGCTATGAACACTGAAGCTTTCTTT.